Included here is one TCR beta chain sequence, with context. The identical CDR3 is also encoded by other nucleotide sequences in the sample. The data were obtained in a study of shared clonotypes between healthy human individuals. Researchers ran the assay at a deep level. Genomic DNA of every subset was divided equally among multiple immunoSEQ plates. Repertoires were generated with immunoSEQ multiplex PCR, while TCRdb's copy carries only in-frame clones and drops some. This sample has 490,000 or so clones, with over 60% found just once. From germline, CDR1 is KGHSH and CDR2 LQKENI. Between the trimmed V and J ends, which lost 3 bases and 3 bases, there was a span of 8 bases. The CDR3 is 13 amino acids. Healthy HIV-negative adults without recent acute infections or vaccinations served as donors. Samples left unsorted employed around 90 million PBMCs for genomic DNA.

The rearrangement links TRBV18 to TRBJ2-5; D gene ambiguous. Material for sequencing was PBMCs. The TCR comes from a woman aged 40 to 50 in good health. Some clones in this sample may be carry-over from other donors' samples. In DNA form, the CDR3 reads TGTGCCAGCTCACCGGGCCGGGAAGAGACCCAGTACTTC. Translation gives CASSPGREETQYF.